Given below is one TCR beta chain in context. Its antigen is not known. A read error may be the cause here, since a much bigger clone is one base away. These data originate in a study of T cells in Graves' hyperthyroidism and ophthalmopathy. Points from the study as a whole: Ophthalmopathy onset followed model prediction by a median roughly 6.5 months.

This CDR3 spans 12 amino acids. The V gene's germline CDR1 is SQVTM and CDR2 ANQGSEA. The TCR beta CDR3 regions underwent amplification using RNA transcripts as the source. TCR CDR3 underwent first-round RT-PCR with the HTBI primer set. TCRdb re-derived calls from the multiplex PCR reads in MiXCR, one entry per CDR3 protein. Counted here are approximately 590,000 distinct CDR3 sequences, approximately 44% occurring once; the ten biggest clones make up nearly 8.5%. This sequence was found in a woman aged 18-30 years with Graves' hyperthyroidism. Sequenced material: peripheral blood or thyroid tissue (not recorded which). V usage is TRBV29-1 and J usage is TRBJ2-7; 7 bases agree with TRBD1. The CDR3 DNA follows: TGCAGCGCCGGGGACAGCTCCTACGAGCAGTGCTTC. The encoded protein is CSAGDSSYEQCF.